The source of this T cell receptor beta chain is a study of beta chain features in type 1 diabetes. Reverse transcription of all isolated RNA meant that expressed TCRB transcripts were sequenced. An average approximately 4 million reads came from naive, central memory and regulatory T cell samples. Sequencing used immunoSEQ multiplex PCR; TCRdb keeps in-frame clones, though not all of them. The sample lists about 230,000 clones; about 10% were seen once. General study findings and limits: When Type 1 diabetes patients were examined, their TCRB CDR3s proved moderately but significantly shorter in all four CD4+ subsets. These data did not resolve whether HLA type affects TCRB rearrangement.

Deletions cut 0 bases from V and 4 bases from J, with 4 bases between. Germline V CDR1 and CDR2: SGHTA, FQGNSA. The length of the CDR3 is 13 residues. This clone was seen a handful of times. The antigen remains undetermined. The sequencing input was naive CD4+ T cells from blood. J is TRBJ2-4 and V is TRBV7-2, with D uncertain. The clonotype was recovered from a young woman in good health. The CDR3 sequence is CASSLAYKNIQYF. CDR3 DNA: TGTGCCAGCAGCTTAGCGTATAAAAACATTCAGTACTTC.